Listed here are 20 T cell receptor beta chains from one sample, sequenced in a study of regulatory T cells in long-lasting Graves disease. CDR3-region Arm-PCR and iRepertoire HTBI primers produced the TCR beta libraries. TCRdb processed the multiplex PCR reads anew with MiXCR; each CDR3 protein has one entry. The table lists 600,000 to 850,000 distinct CDR3 sequences, 25% to 30% of them singletons. As to time point: persistent/refractory GD, antithyroid drugs over 5 years with positive TRAb. The TCR library was made from RNA that had been extracted from PBMCs in TRIzol. Sequenced material: peripheral blood mononuclear cells (PBMCs), taken when the disease was refractory, from a patient treated with antithyroid drugs. The receptors originated from a female donor with Graves disease.

This chain uses TRBV19 with TRBJ1-1, with D possibly TRBD1 on 5 matching bases. CDR1 is LNHDA, CDR2 SQIVND, per germline (reference sequence). Trimming left V 3 bases short and J 1 base short, with 12 bases between. CDR3 length: 15 amino acids. CDR3 sequence (DNA): TGTGCCAGTAGTATGGGCTCGGGGGGGAACACTGAAGCTTTCTTT. This encodes CASSMGSGGNTEAFF.

This rearrangement joins TRBV3-1 to TRBJ1-5; 12 nucleotides align to TRBD1. The CDR3 covers 16 residues. V was pared by 0 bases and J by 6 bases, with 3 bases of the junction left unmatched. Germline CDR1 and CDR2: LGHDT and YNNKEL (reference sequence). The CDR3 reads CASSQEGQGAGQPQHF. The CDR3, as DNA: TGTGCCAGCAGCCAAGAGGGACAGGGGGCAGGTCAGCCCCAGCATTTT.

This chain connects TRBV5-6 to TRBJ2-5; 7 nucleotides agree with TRBD2. Germline CDR1 SGHDT, CDR2 YYEEEE. The J segment lost 5 bases and the V segment lost 3 bases, leaving 10 bases of the junction unmatched. This CDR3 spans 15 amino acids. The CDR3 DNA is TGTGCCAGCAGCTCACCACTCCGGGACTACGAGACCCAGTACTTC. It translates to CASSSPLRDYETQYF. The full variable domain, with the rest looked up from reference TRBV5-6 and TRBJ2-5, is DAGVTQSPTHLIKTRGQQVTLRCSPKSGHDTVSWYQQALGQGPQFIFQYYEEEERQRGNFPDRFSGHQFPNYSSELNVNALLLGDSALYLCASSSPLRDYETQYFGPGTRLLVL.

CDR3 sequence reads: CASSRKRAYEQYF. The CDR3 coding sequence is TGTGCCAGCAGCCGAAAACGAGCCTACGAGCAGTACTTC. The V gene is TRBV3-1, the J gene TRBJ2-7; D remains ambiguous. The CDR3 spans 13 residues. V lost 4 bases and J lost 2, with 9 bases in between. CDR1 and CDR2 from the germline V gene are LGHDT and YNNKEL (reference sequence).

This chain joins TRBV4-1 and TRBJ1-1; 7 bases fit TRBD1. Trimming at V came to 7 bases and at J to 1 base, leaving 9 bases not matched to a gene. Germline CDR1 and CDR2: MGHRA and YSYEKL. This CDR3 contains 15 residues. The CDR3, as DNA: TGCGCCAGCAAGGGACAGTCCAGCCCGAACACTGAAGCTTTCTTT. Translating gives CASKGQSSPNTEAFF.

This CDR3 reads CASSLQYRQGLAKNIQYF. Here the CDR3 DNA reads TGTGCCAGCAGTTTACAGTATCGGCAGGGCCTAGCCAAAAACATTCAGTACTTC. This chain connects TRBV27 to TRBJ2-4; perhaps TRBD1 as D (5 bases). The germline V and J ends were trimmed by 2 bases and 0 bases, with 17 bases remaining between them. Germline-derived CDR1 and CDR2 are MNHEY and SMNVEV (reference sequence). The CDR3 loop spans 18 amino acids.

This clonotype appeared a few times. The chain recombines TRBV2 with TRBJ1-1; TRBD1 might be the D (6 bases). The CDR3 totals 14 residues. Trimming took off 6 bases at V and 7 bases at J, with 18 bases between the two ends. The germline V gene encodes CDR1 SNHLY and CDR2 FYNNEI. CDR3 in amino acids: CASREWRTDLEAFF. The CDR3 region has the DNA TGTGCCAGCAGGGAGTGGCGGACAGACCTTGAAGCTTTCTTT. Full variable domain (outside the CDR3, taken from reference TRBV2 and TRBJ1-1): EPEVTQTPSHQVTQMGQEVILRCVPISNHLYFYWYRQILGQKVEFLVSFYNNEISEKSEIFDDQFSVERPDGSNFTLKIRSTKLEDSAMYFCASREWRTDLEAFFGQGTRLTVV.

The J gene is TRBJ1-1, the V gene TRBV20-1; weak D call: TRBD1 (5 bases). V lost 6 bases, J lost 4 bases, and 15 bases lay in between. CDR1 DFQATT and CDR2 SNEGSKA come from the germline V gene (reference sequence). This CDR3 region has 13 residues. The CDR3 loop reads CSARETRATEAFF. For the CDR3, the DNA is TGCAGTGCCAGGGAGACCAGGGCCACTGAAGCTTTCTTT.

The gene calls are TRBV29-1 and TRBJ1-2, with TRBD1 matching 8 bases. The CDR3 totals 14 residues. CDR1 SQVTM and CDR2 ANQGSEA come from the germline V gene. V gave up 3 bases and J gave up 4 bases; unmatched junction bases: 7. CDR3 sequence: CSVDPDRDSYGYTF. The CDR3 DNA is TGCAGCGTTGACCCGGACAGGGATTCCTATGGCTACACCTTC.

This chain joins TRBV6-5 and TRBJ1-4; D possibly corresponds to TRBD1 (6 bases). Germline-derived CDR1 and CDR2 are MNHEY and SVGAGI. Deletions cut 0 bases from V and 4 bases from J, with 15 bases between. This CDR3 is 17 amino acids long. The CDR3 spells CASSYSSRGRLNEKLFF. CDR3 in DNA: TGTGCCAGCAGTTACTCGAGCAGGGGAAGACTTAATGAAAAACTGTTTTTT.

This clonotype was recorded a few times. This chain joins TRBV5-6 and TRBJ2-7; D gene ambiguous. This CDR3 spans 12 amino acids. V shed 4 bases and J shed 1 base, with 6 bases lying between them. In germline, CDR1 is SGHDT, CDR2 YYEEEE. The CDR3 sequence: CASSGMSYEQYF. CDR3 nucleotide sequence: TGTGCCAGCAGCGGAATGTCCTACGAGCAGTACTTC.

At least ten counts were recorded for this clonotype. The V gene is TRBV12-3 or TRBV12-4, the J gene TRBJ1-1; 7 bases line up with TRBD1. Trimming removed 1 base from V and 1 base from J; junction bases left unmatched: 3. This CDR3 has 15 amino acids. CDR3: CASSLEAGGNTEAFF. Here the CDR3 DNA reads TGTGCCAGCAGTTTAGAGGCAGGGGGGAACACTGAAGCTTTCTTT.

Details on this clonotype: The conserved closing phenylalanine or tryptophan is absent in this CDR3, likely reflecting a read error. J is TRBJ1-5 and V is TRBV6-1; TRBD1 is a possible D gene (6 bases). Trimming took off 5 bases at V and 3 bases at J, with 23 bases between the two ends. Germline V gene sequence: CDR1 MNHNS, CDR2 SASEGT. The CDR3 has 18 residues. CDR3 DNA: TGTGCCAGCAGTCGAAGGCCCTGGACAGCCCGGTCCAATCAGCCCCAGCATTCT. As protein: CASSRRPWTARSNQPQHS.

This chain joins TRBV3-1 and TRBJ1-2, with D unresolved. The V end lost 4 bases, the J end lost 5 bases, and 8 bases lay between the germline ends. Germline loops: CDR1 LGHDT, CDR2 YNNKEL (reference sequence). This CDR3 is 12 amino acids long. DNA for the CDR3: TGTGCCAGCAGCCCGAGACTTTATGGCTACACCTTC. Protein product: CASSPRLYGYTF.

The chain couples TRBV12-3 or TRBV12-4 to TRBJ2-2, with a weak D call TRBD2 (6 bases). The CDR3 runs to 16 residues. V dropped 3 bases and J dropped 3 bases, with 14 bases sitting between them. The CDR3: CASSFEGSGYTGELFF. Written as DNA, the CDR3 is TGTGCCAGCAGTTTTGAGGGTAGCGGATACACCGGGGAGCTGTTTTTT.

V usage is TRBV12-3 or TRBV12-4 and J usage is TRBJ1-2; D is uncertain. The CDR3 has 14 residues. The V gene lost 7 bases and the J gene lost 4 bases, with 16 bases spanning the gap. The CDR3 loop is CASTLSSRGYGYTF. In DNA form, the CDR3 reads TGTGCCAGCACCCTAAGCTCCCGAGGCTATGGCTACACCTTC.

The CDR3 loop reads CASSSGLNLETQYF. The CDR3 coding sequence is TGTGCCAGCAGCTCCGGACTTAACCTAGAGACCCAGTACTTC. The V call is TRBV11-2, the J call TRBJ2-5; tentative D call: TRBD2 (5 bases). The CDR3 runs 14 residues. Deletions cut 4 bases from V and 4 bases from J, with 13 bases between. Per germline, CDR1 SGHAT and CDR2 FQNNGV.

CDR3 region: CSASGKGPYEQYF. The DNA of the CDR3 is TGCAGTGCTAGTGGTAAGGGTCCCTACGAGCAGTACTTC. This chain links TRBV20-1 with TRBJ2-7; D call uncertain. Germline CDR1 and CDR2: DFQATT and SNEGSKA (reference sequence). The CDR3 covers 13 residues. The ends were cut back, 3 bases at V and 2 bases at J, with 11 bases in the middle.

The rearrangement joins TRBV20-1 to TRBJ1-1; D possibly corresponds to TRBD1 (5 bases). The germline CDR1 and CDR2 sequences are DFQATT and SNEGSKA (reference sequence). CDR3 length: 13 residues. Trimming took 3 bases from V and 5 from J, leaving 13 bases between them. The DNA of the CDR3 is TGCAGTGCTAGGGTAGGGGCAGGGACTGAAGCTTTCTTT. It specifies CSARVGAGTEAFF.

The V and J genes are TRBV28 and TRBJ1-2, with D unclear. Germline-derived CDR1 and CDR2 are MDHEN and SYDVKM. V lost 3 bases, J lost 7 bases, and 12 bases lay in between. The CDR3 sequence is 13 residues long. CDR3: CASSLKLEGGYTF. The CDR3 DNA sequence: TGTGCCAGCAGTTTGAAGCTAGAGGGTGGCTACACCTTC.